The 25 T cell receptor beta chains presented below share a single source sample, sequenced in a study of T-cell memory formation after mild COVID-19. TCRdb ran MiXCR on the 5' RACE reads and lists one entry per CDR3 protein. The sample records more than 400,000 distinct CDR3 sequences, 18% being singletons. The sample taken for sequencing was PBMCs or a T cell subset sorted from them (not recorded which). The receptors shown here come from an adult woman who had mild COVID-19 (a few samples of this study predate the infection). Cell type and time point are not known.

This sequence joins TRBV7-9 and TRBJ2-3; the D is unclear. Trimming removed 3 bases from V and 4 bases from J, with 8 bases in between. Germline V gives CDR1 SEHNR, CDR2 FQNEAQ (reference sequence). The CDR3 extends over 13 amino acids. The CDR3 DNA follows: TGTGCCAGCAGCTTCTTGACTTCAGATACGCAGTATTTT. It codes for CASSFLTSDTQYF.

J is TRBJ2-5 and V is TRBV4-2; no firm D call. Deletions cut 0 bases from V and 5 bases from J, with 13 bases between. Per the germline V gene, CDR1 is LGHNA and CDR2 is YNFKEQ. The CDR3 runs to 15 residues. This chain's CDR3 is CASSQEAGFGETQYF. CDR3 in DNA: TGTGCCAGCAGCCAAGAAGCAGGCTTTGGGGAGACCCAGTACTTC.

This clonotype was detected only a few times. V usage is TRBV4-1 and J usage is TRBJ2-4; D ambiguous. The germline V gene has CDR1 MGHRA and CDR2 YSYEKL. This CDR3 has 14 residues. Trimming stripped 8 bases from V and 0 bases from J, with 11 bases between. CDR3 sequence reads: CASVDPLAKNIQYF. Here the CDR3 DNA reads TGCGCCAGCGTAGACCCCCTAGCCAAAAACATTCAGTACTTC.

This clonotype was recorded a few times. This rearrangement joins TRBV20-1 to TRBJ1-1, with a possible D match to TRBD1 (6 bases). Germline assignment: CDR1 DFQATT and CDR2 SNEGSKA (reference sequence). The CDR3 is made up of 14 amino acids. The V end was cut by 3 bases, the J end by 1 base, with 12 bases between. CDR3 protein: CSASRTGTNTEAFF. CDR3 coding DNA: TGCAGTGCTAGTCGAACAGGGACGAACACTGAAGCTTTCTTT.

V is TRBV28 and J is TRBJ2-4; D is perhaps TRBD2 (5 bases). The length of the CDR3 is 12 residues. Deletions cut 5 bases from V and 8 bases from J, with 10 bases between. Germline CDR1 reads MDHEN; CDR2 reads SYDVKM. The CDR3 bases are TGTGCCAGCAGTCCGGGGAACGACATTCAGTACTTC. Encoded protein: CASSPGNDIQYF.

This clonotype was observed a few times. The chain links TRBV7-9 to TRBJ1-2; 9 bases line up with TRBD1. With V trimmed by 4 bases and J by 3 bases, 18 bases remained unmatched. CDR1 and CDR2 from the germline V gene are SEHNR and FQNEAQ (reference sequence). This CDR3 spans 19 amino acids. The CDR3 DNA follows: TGTGCCAGCAGCTCCTCTTCCGGGACAGGGTCTAATAAGGACTATGGCTACACCTTC. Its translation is CASSSSSGTGSNKDYGYTF.

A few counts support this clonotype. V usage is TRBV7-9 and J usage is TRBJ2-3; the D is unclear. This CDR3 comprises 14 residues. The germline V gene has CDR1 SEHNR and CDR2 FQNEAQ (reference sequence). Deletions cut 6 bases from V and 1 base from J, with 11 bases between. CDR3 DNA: TGTGCCAGCAGTAGTTGGGGTCGCACAGATACGCAGTATTTT. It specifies CASSSWGRTDTQYF.

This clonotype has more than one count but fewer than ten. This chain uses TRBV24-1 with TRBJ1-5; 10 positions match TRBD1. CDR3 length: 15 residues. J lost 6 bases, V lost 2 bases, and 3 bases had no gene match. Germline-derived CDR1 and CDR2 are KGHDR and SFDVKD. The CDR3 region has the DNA TGTGCCACCAGTGATTCTAGACAGGGGGCTCAGCCCCAGCATTTT. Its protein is CATSDSRQGAQPQHF.

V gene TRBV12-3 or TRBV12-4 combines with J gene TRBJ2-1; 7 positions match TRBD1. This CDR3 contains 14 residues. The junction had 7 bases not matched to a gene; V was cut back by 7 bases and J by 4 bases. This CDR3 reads CASNEGAGYNEQFF. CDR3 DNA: TGTGCCAGCAACGAGGGGGCGGGTTACAATGAGCAGTTCTTC.

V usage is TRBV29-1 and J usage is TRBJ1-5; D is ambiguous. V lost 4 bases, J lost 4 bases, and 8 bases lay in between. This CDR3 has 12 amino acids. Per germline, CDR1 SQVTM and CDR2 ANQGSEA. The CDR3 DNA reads TGCAGCGTTGTCCTGGATAATCAGCCCCAGCATTTT. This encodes CSVVLDNQPQHF.

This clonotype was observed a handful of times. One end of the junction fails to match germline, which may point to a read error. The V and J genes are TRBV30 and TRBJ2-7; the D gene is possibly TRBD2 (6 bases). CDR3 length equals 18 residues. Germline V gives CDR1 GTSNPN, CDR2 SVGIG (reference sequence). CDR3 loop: CAWSVLSRPGDSRYQQYF. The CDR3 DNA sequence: TGTGCCTGGAGTGTACTAAGTCGTCCGGGGGACTCCCGCTACCAGCAGTACTTC.

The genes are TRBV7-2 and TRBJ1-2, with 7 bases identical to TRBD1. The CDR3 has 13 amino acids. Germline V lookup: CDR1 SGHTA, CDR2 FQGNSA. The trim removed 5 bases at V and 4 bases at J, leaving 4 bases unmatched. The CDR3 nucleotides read TGTGCCAGCAGCATAGACAGGGTCTATGGCTACACCTTC. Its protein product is CASSIDRVYGYTF.

The CDR3 sequence is CASSLGPDNEQFF. The DNA for the CDR3 is TGTGCCAGCAGTTTAGGCCCCGACAATGAGCAGTTCTTC. The chain recombines TRBV12-3 or TRBV12-4 with TRBJ2-1; D is unresolved. V lost 1 base, J lost 5 bases, and 6 bases lay in between. The CDR3 totals 13 residues.

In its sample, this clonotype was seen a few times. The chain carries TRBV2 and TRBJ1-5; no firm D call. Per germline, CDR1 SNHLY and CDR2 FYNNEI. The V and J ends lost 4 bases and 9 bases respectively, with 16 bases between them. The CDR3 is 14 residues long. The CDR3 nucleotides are TGTGCCAGCAGTGGCAACGGCGGGCCATGGCCCCAGCATTTT. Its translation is CASSGNGGPWPQHF. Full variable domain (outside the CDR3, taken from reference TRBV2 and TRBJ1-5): EPEVTQTPSHQVTQMGQEVILRCVPISNHLYFYWYRQILGQKVEFLVSFYNNEISEKSEIFDDQFSVERPDGSNFTLKIRSTKLEDSAMYFCASSGNGGPWPQHFGDGTRLSIL.

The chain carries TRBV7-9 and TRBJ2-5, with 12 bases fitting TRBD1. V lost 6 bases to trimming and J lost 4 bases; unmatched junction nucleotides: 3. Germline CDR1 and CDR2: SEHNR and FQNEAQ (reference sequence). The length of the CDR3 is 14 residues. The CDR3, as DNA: TGTGCCAGCAGGGGACAGGGGGCTACAGAGACCCAGTACTTC. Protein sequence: CASRGQGATETQYF.

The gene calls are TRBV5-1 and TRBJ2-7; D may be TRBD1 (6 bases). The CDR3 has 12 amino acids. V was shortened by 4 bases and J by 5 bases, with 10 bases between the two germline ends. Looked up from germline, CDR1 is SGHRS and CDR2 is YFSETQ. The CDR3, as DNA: TGCGCCAGCAGCGTACAGGGTCACGAGCAGTACTTC. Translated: CASSVQGHEQYF.

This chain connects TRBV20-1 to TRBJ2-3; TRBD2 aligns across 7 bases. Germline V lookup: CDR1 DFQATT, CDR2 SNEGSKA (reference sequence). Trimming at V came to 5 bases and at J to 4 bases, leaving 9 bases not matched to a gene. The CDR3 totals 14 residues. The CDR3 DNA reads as TGCAGTGCTGGTCGCGGGGGTGCCTCAGATACGCAGTATTTT. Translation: CSAGRGGASDTQYF.

In DNA, the CDR3 is TGCGCCAGCACCTACCGAGTAGAGGAGACCCAGTACTTC. Protein sequence: CASTYRVEETQYF. The J gene is TRBJ2-5, the V gene TRBV5-1; D is unclear. Deletions cut 6 bases from V and 5 bases from J, with 14 bases between. The CDR3 has 13 amino acids. Germline loops: CDR1 SGHRS, CDR2 YFSETQ.

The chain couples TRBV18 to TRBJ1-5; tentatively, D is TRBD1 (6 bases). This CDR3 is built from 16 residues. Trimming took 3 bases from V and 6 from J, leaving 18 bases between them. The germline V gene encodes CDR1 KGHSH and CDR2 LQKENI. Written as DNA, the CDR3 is TGTGCCAGCTCACCTCAACACAGGGCGCAAAGTCAGCCCCAGCATTTT. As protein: CASSPQHRAQSQPQHF.

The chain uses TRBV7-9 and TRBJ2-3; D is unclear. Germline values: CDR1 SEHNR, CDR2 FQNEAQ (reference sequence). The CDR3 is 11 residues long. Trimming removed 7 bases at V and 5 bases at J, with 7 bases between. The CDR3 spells CASKWGDTQYF. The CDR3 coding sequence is TGTGCCAGCAAGTGGGGAGATACGCAGTATTTT.

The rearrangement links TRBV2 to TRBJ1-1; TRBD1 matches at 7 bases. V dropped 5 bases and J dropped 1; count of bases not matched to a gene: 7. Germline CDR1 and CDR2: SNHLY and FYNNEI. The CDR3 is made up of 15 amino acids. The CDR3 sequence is CASSPTRTGNTEAFF. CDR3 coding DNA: TGTGCCAGCAGTCCTACCCGGACAGGGAACACTGAAGCTTTCTTT.

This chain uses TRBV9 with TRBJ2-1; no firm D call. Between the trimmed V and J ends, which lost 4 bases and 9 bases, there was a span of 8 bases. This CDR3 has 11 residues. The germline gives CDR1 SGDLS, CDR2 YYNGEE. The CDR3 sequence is CASSTHSEQFF. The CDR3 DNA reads TGTGCCAGCAGCACCCACAGTGAGCAGTTCTTC.

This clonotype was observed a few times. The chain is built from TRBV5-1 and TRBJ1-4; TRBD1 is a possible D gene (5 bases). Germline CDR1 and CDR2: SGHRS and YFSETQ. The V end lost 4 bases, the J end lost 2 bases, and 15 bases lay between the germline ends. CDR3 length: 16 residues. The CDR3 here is CASSQVGGRTNEKLFF. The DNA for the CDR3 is TGCGCCAGCAGCCAAGTTGGGGGACGGACTAATGAAAAACTGTTTTTT.

The DNA for the CDR3 is TGTGCCAGCAGCTTAACCCCTCAGGGGAGGTGGACTGAAGCTTTCTTT. Its protein is CASSLTPQGRWTEAFF. V usage is TRBV7-9 and J usage is TRBJ1-1; TRBD1 is a possible D gene (6 bases). V was pared by 2 bases and J by 5 bases, with 18 bases between. Germline CDR1 and CDR2: SEHNR and FQNEAQ (reference sequence). The CDR3 runs 16 residues.

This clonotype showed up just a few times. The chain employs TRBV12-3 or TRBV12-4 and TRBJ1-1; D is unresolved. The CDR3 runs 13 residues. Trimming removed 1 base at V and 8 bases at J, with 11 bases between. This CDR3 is CASSLGQALEAFF. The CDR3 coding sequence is TGTGCCAGCAGTTTAGGCCAGGCCCTCGAAGCTTTCTTT.